The 10 T cell receptor beta chains given below trace back to one sample, sequenced in a study of blood T cells in healthy people across ages. The use of a sample-barcoded 5' primer and a J-beta primer mix characterized a second PCR of roughly 6 to 11 cycles. A single record per CDR3 protein comes from TCRdb applying MiXCR to the 5' RACE reads. The sample lists around 1,900,000 distinct CDR3 sequences, approximately 40% occurring once. The sequenced material came from blood. These receptors originate from a human donor in good health.

In this sample, this clonotype turned up a few times. V gene TRBV20-1 combines with J gene TRBJ1-1; D is unclear. Germline assignment: CDR1 DFQATT and CDR2 SNEGSKA (reference sequence). The CDR3 runs 13 residues. Trimming stripped 4 bases from V and 1 base from J, with 10 bases between. The CDR3 DNA follows: TGCAGTGCTACTATTAGACCGAACACTGAAGCTTTCTTT. Encoded protein: CSATIRPNTEAFF.

This clonotype was recorded a few times. The rearrangement joins TRBV10-3 to TRBJ1-1; D is perhaps TRBD1 (5 bases). The germline V gene encodes CDR1 ENHRY and CDR2 SYGVKD. The V end was cut by 2 bases, the J end by 7 bases, with 11 bases between. The CDR3 consists of 13 residues. CDR3 nucleotides: TGTGCCATCAGTGAGGGGGGGGAAATTGAAGCTTTCTTT. Residues: CAISEGGEIEAFF.

The chain is built from TRBV14 and TRBJ2-1; 7 bases match TRBD2. The CDR3 covers 15 residues. Germline CDR1 and CDR2: SGHDN and FVKESK. Germline trimming cut 0 bases from V and 9 bases from J; bases unmatched to any gene: 8. CDR3 loop: CASSQERDYLSEQFF. The CDR3 DNA sequence: TGTGCCAGCAGCCAAGAAAGGGACTACCTTAGTGAGCAGTTCTTC.

The V gene is TRBV6-2 or TRBV6-3, the J gene TRBJ2-4, with 8 nucleotides matching TRBD1. This CDR3 comprises 16 residues. Looked up from germline, CDR1 is MNHEY and CDR2 is SVGEGT. The trim removed 5 bases at V and 0 bases at J, leaving 6 bases unmatched. The CDR3 is CASSTGQGRAKNIQYF. Written as DNA, the CDR3 is TGTGCCAGCAGTACTGGACAGGGTCGAGCCAAAAACATTCAGTACTTC.

The V gene is TRBV29-1, the J gene TRBJ2-3, with 9 positions matching TRBD1. V was pared by 2 bases and J by 3 bases, with 9 bases of the junction left unmatched. Germline CDR1 is SQVTM and CDR2 is ANQGSEA. CDR3 length equals 16 residues. CDR3 protein: CSVESVAGQGTDTQYF. Here the CDR3 DNA reads TGCAGCGTTGAAAGTGTCGCGGGACAGGGTACAGATACGCAGTATTTT.

In this sample, this clonotype turned up a few times. The rearrangement uses TRBV3-1 and TRBJ2-7, with TRBD1 matching 12 bases. The V and J ends lost 4 bases and 5 bases, in that order; junction bases with no gene match: 9. The CDR3 contains 16 residues. Per germline, CDR1 LGHDT and CDR2 YNNKEL (reference sequence). In DNA form, the CDR3 reads TGTGCCAGCAGCCTCCCGGGACAGGGGGCGCGAAACGAGCAGTACTTC. Protein product: CASSLPGQGARNEQYF.

The chain carries TRBV27 and TRBJ1-5; maybe TRBD1 (5 bases). V shed 8 bases and J shed 0 bases, with 17 bases lying between them. The CDR3 covers 16 residues. In germline, CDR1 is MNHEY, CDR2 SMNVEV (reference sequence). In DNA form, the CDR3 reads TGTGCCAGCTCCGCGATTCTCGGGGGTAGCAATCAGCCCCAGCATTTT. Residues: CASSAILGGSNQPQHF.

The chain is built from TRBV6-1 and TRBJ1-6; TRBD1 agrees at 8 bases. This CDR3 contains 13 residues. V lost 8 bases, J lost 5 bases, and 2 bases stayed unmatched. The germline CDR1 and CDR2 sequences are MNHNS and SASEGT. The CDR3 region is CASQGANNSPLHF. CDR3 nucleotides: TGTGCCAGCCAGGGGGCAAATAATTCACCCCTCCACTTT.

This clonotype was detected a few times. The rearrangement links TRBV24-1 to TRBJ1-2; D uncertain. In germline, CDR1 is KGHDR, CDR2 SFDVKD. The CDR3 covers 13 residues. Between the trimmed V and J ends, which lost 7 bases and 8 bases, there was a span of 16 bases. CDR3 sequence reads: CATSAHFATGYTF. The CDR3 nucleotides are TGTGCCACCAGCGCCCATTTCGCGACAGGCTACACCTTC.

The chain combines TRBV7-2 with TRBJ2-3, with 8 bases identical to TRBD2. V trimming: 4 bases; J trimming: 4 bases; junction bases outside the gene matches: 13. CDR1 and CDR2 (germline): SGHTA, FQGNSA. The CDR3 is 17 residues long. The CDR3 loop reads CASSWRVSGTGADTQYF. CDR3 DNA sequence: TGTGCCAGCAGCTGGAGGGTTAGCGGGACTGGGGCAGATACGCAGTATTTT.